Here is one TCR beta chain with its context. These data belong to a study of shared T cell receptors in the human thymus. Per the germline V gene, CDR1 is MGHRA and CDR2 is YSYEKL. This CDR3 comprises 17 residues. J lost 2 bases, V lost 0 bases, and 7 bases had no gene match. The protocol was immunoSEQ multiplex PCR, while the TCRdb copy is restricted to in-frame clones and leaves out a portion. Here the sample spans fewer than 700,000 clones, 85% to 90% being singletons. The same sample was also used in a study of human thymus T cells. That study reports: The donor group consisted of healthy Finnish infants who were having corrective surgery for congenital heart defects. Thymic resections from corrective heart surgery supplied the tissue. Related studies noted strongly shared thymic repertoires across unrelated people.

The receptor's source is a boy in the first two years of life with a congenital heart defect. This chain joins TRBV4-1 and TRBJ2-3; 8 bases line up with TRBD2. The sequenced sample consisted of thymocytes. The CDR3 region has the DNA TGCGCCAGCAGCCAAGATATAGCGGGAAAAGACACAGATACGCAGTATTTT. Translated: CASSQDIAGKDTDTQYF.